The 20 T cell receptor beta chains given below trace back to one sample, sequenced in a study of T cell changes during pregnancy in multiple sclerosis. Using immunoSEQ multiplex PCR, the repertoire was profiled, and TCRdb retains in-frame clones only, with some absent. The sample carries around 130,000 clones, 96% recorded once. The sequences come from peripheral blood, collected after pregnancy. Every receptor here comes from a female donor with multiple sclerosis, enrolled in a pregnancy study.

The CDR3 reads CSVREPITNEQFF. The CDR3 nucleotides are TGCAGCGTCCGGGAGCCTATCACCAATGAGCAGTTCTTC. The chain joins TRBV29-1 to TRBJ2-1; perhaps TRBD2 as D (6 bases). Germline V lookup: CDR1 SQVTM, CDR2 ANQGSEA. The CDR3 consists of 13 residues. V was shortened by 6 bases and J by 6 bases, with 15 bases between the two germline ends.

The chain joins TRBV30 to TRBJ2-1; no firm D call. Deletions cut 0 bases from V and 10 bases from J, with 10 bases between. Germline CDR1 is GTSNPN and CDR2 is SVGIG (reference sequence). The CDR3 has 12 amino acids. The CDR3 here is CAWSVGVDEQFF. The CDR3 region has the DNA TGTGCCTGGAGTGTAGGAGTTGACGAGCAGTTCTTC.

This clone was detected once. This sequence joins TRBV27 and TRBJ2-7; 11 bases are a match to TRBD2. From germline, CDR1 is MNHEY and CDR2 SMNVEV (reference sequence). CDR3 length: 16 residues. J was trimmed by 2 bases and V by 4 bases; bases with no gene match: 7. The CDR3 spells CASSSLLAGGPYEQYF. Written as DNA, the CDR3 is TGTGCCAGCAGTTCTCTCTTAGCGGGAGGGCCCTACGAGCAGTACTTC.

The CDR3 reads CASSRTLKREGVSEQFF. The CDR3 DNA sequence: TGCGCCAGCAGCCGAACTCTCAAGCGGGAAGGGGTCAGTGAGCAGTTCTTC. V usage is TRBV4-3 and J usage is TRBJ2-1, with 7 bases aligning to TRBD2. From germline, CDR1 is LGHNA and CDR2 YSLEER. This CDR3 is built from 17 residues. Unmatched junction bases numbered 18, after V lost 4 bases and J lost 9 bases.

The gene calls are TRBV29-1 and TRBJ2-1; 9 nucleotides agree with TRBD1. Germline-derived CDR1 and CDR2 are SQVTM and ANQGSEA. V was clipped by 3 bases and J by 6 bases; unmatched bases: 9. This CDR3 has 15 amino acids. The CDR3 nucleotides read TGCAGCGTTGAGACAGGGGGTAAAATTAGCAATGAGCAGTTCTTC. This codes for CSVETGGKISNEQFF.

The sample holds one count of this clone. The chain is built from TRBV28 and TRBJ2-3, with D uncertain. The CDR3 totals 15 residues. V was pared by 3 bases and J by 1 base, with 11 bases between. CDR1 MDHEN and CDR2 SYDVKM come from the germline V gene. DNA for the CDR3: TGTGCCAGCAGTTTTCCGCCCGAGGGCACAGATACGCAGTATTTT. This encodes CASSFPPEGTDTQYF.

The genes are TRBV9 and TRBJ2-1; possibly TRBD2 for D (6 bases). V lost 0 bases and J lost 0, with 7 bases in between. Germline lookup yields CDR1 SGDLS and CDR2 YYNGEE. This CDR3 contains 15 residues. The DNA of the CDR3 is TGTGCCAGCAGCGTAGGACTAGGCTCCTACAATGAGCAGTTCTTC. This gives the protein CASSVGLGSYNEQFF.

The genes are TRBV2 and TRBJ2-1; 7 bases line up with TRBD1. The junction had 3 bases not matched to a gene; V was cut back by 1 base and J by 6 bases. The CDR3 runs to 14 residues. Germline loops: CDR1 SNHLY, CDR2 FYNNEI. The CDR3 DNA follows: TGTGCCAGCAGTGAAGAATACAGGGGCAATGAGCAGTTCTTC. Translated, it gives CASSEEYRGNEQFF.

The rearrangement joins TRBV27 to TRBJ1-2; 8 bases line up with TRBD1. The junction had 10 bases not matched to a gene; V was cut back by 5 bases and J by 5 bases. The CDR3 sequence is 15 residues long. In germline, CDR1 is MNHEY, CDR2 SMNVEV (reference sequence). The CDR3 is CASSQPGQGWYGYTF. CDR3 nucleotide sequence: TGTGCCAGCAGTCAACCCGGACAGGGCTGGTATGGCTACACCTTC.

The V and J genes are TRBV7-9 and TRBJ1-1; D is undetermined. CDR1 is SEHNR and CDR2 is FQNEAQ in the germline V gene (reference sequence). The CDR3 runs 12 residues. Trimming pared 5 bases from V and 1 base from J, leaving 5 bases between. The CDR3 region is CASSTGNTEAFF. The CDR3, as DNA: TGTGCCAGCAGCACCGGGAACACTGAAGCTTTCTTT. Supplemented by reference TRBV7-9 and TRBJ1-1, the full variable domain reads DTGVSQNPRHKITKRGQNVTFRCDPISEHNRLYWYRQTLGQGPEFLTYFQNEAQLEKSRLLSDRFSAERPKGSFSTLEIQRTEQGDSAMYLCASSTGNTEAFFGQGTRLTVV.

This clone was recorded once. The chain uses TRBV4-1 and TRBJ1-1; TRBD1 matches 7 bases. The CDR3 runs to 17 residues. Unmatched junction bases numbered 13, after V lost 1 base and J lost 5 bases. Germline V gene lookup returns CDR1 MGHRA and CDR2 YSYEKL. CDR3 nucleotide sequence: TGCGCCAGCAGCCAAGGGAACAGGGGTCCAATGGGGACTGAAGCTTTCTTT. Protein sequence: CASSQGNRGPMGTEAFF.

The chain joins TRBV19 to TRBJ1-5; D call uncertain. The CDR3 is 16 residues long. V lost 1 base and J 1 base, leaving 11 bases between the germline ends. Germline V gives CDR1 LNHDA, CDR2 SQIVND (reference sequence). The chain's CDR3 is CASSIGFRRSNQPQHF. For the CDR3, the DNA is TGTGCCAGTAGTATAGGTTTCCGGAGAAGCAATCAGCCCCAGCATTTT. Variable domain in full (rest from reference TRBV19 and TRBJ1-5): DGGITQSPKYLFRKEGQNVTLSCEQNLNHDAMYWYRQDPGQGLRLIYYSQIVNDFQKGDIAEGYSVSREKKESFPLTVTSAQKNPTAFYLCASSIGFRRSNQPQHFGDGTRLSIL.

This chain links TRBV7-9 with TRBJ2-1, with a weak D call TRBD2 (6 bases). V gave up 7 bases and J gave up 9 bases, with 19 bases separating them. In germline, CDR1 is SEHNR, CDR2 FQNEAQ (reference sequence). This CDR3 contains 14 residues. The CDR3 spells CASTPGGSSREQFF. The CDR3 coding sequence is TGTGCCAGCACCCCAGGAGGGAGCAGTCGTGAGCAGTTCTTC.

Worth noting for this clone: The identical CDR3 is also encoded by other nucleotide sequences in the sample. V and J are TRBV29-1 and TRBJ2-4; 12 nucleotides agree with TRBD1. CDR3 length: 13 residues. Germline V gene sequence: CDR1 SQVTM, CDR2 ANQGSEA. The J segment lost 7 bases and the V segment lost 6 bases, leaving 4 bases of the junction unmatched. The CDR3, as DNA: TGCAGCGTGGGACAGGGGGCGCGGAACATTCAGTACTTC. Translating gives CSVGQGARNIQYF.

V and J are TRBV27 and TRBJ1-4; D gene ambiguous. Trimming took 5 bases from V and 2 from J, leaving 6 bases between them. The germline V gene has CDR1 MNHEY and CDR2 SMNVEV (reference sequence). This CDR3 comprises 13 residues. Written as DNA, the CDR3 is TGTGCCAGCAGTGGGCTGACTAATGAAAAACTGTTTTTT. It is translated as CASSGLTNEKLFF.

The chain carries TRBV9 and TRBJ2-1, with 9 nucleotides matching TRBD2. The length of the CDR3 is 15 residues. V lost 4 bases, J lost 5 bases, and 7 bases stayed unmatched. Germline V gene lookup returns CDR1 SGDLS and CDR2 YYNGEE. CDR3 in DNA: TGTGCCAGCAGCCTAAGAGCGGGAGGAAACAATGAGCAGTTCTTC. Its translation is CASSLRAGGNNEQFF.

The CDR3 DNA reads TGTGCCATCAGCCGTACAGGGATAGATACGCAGTATTTT. Its protein product is CAISRTGIDTQYF. This rearrangement joins TRBV10-3 to TRBJ2-3; maybe TRBD1 (6 bases). Germline V gene sequence: CDR1 ENHRY, CDR2 SYGVKD. The CDR3 extends over 13 amino acids. The V and J ends lost 6 bases and 5 bases respectively, with 12 bases between them.

The chain recombines TRBV6-1 with TRBJ2-5; D might be TRBD2 (6 bases). V dropped 8 bases and J dropped 4 bases, with 14 bases sitting between them. The CDR3 sequence is 13 residues long. The germline gives CDR1 MNHNS, CDR2 SASEGT. The CDR3 loop reads CASEMRGGETQYF. The CDR3 DNA reads as TGTGCCAGCGAGATGAGGGGAGGAGAGACCCAGTACTTC.

The chain carries TRBV29-1 and TRBJ1-1; D gene uncertain. Per the germline V gene, CDR1 is SQVTM and CDR2 is ANQGSEA. The V and J ends lost 5 bases and 4 bases respectively, with 14 bases between them. The length of the CDR3 is 13 residues. The CDR3 loop reads CSVRKAPGTEAFF. DNA of the CDR3: TGCAGCGTTCGGAAGGCTCCGGGCACTGAAGCTTTCTTT. The full variable domain, its missing parts supplied by reference TRBV29-1 and TRBJ1-1, is SAVISQKPSRDICQRGTSLTIQCQVDSQVTMMFWYRQQPGQSLTLIATANQGSEATYESGFVIDKFPISRPNLTFSTLTVSNMSPEDSSIYLCSVRKAPGTEAFFGQGTRLTVV.

The CDR3 protein is CASSSTGTARDTQYF. The CDR3 region has the DNA TGTGCCAGCAGCTCCACCGGGACAGCGAGAGATACGCAGTATTTT. The rearrangement links TRBV5-6 to TRBJ2-3, with 7 bases that match TRBD1. Germline assignment: CDR1 SGHDT and CDR2 YYEEEE. This CDR3 contains 15 residues. V lost 3 bases, J lost 5 bases, and 9 bases stayed unmatched.